This TCR beta chain was documented in a study of blood T cell repertoires in COVID-19. Study-wide background: Sample material is recorded as cDNA or gDNA derived from T cells, B-cell-depleted T cells, or PBMCs.

Authors' analysis steps: Amplification of reference gene primers provided the estimated nucleated cell counts. Clones were sequenced by immunoSEQ multiplex PCR, and TCRdb holds only the in-frame ones, with some missing. V and J calls and clone size are those listed in that table; D and trimming were worked out from the DNA. The sample holds around 470,000 clones, 89% seen once. Seattle participants joined during active infection and were tracked over time. Germline V gene data show CDR1 as MNHEY and CDR2 as SMNVEV (reference sequence). This CDR3 is built from 14 residues. Trimming took 4 bases from V and 7 from J; bases not matched to a gene: 6.

The material sequenced was peripheral blood. The V call is TRBV27, the J call TRBJ2-3; 9 positions agree with TRBD2. The receptor was derived from a man aged 18 to 29 with COVID-19, enrolled during active disease. CDR3 coding DNA: TGTGCCAGCAGTTCGGGACTAGCCGAACATACGCAGTATTTT. Protein product: CASSSGLAEHTQYF.